The 28 T cell receptor beta chains presented below share a single source sample, sequenced in a study of identical twins. TCRdb independently ran MiXCR on the 5' RACE reads; one entry per CDR3 protein. The sample has a few hundred thousand distinct CDR3 sequences; roughly 9.9% are singletons. The same data also contributed to another study, on yellow fever vaccine responses in identical twins.

Material for sequencing was PBMCs. The receptors derive from a woman between 18 and 29 years old in good health.

This clonotype was picked up a small number of times. The chain uses TRBV10-3 and TRBJ2-1; 7 positions match TRBD2. Per the germline V gene, CDR1 is ENHRY and CDR2 is SYGVKD. Germline trimming cut 6 bases from V and 10 bases from J; bases unmatched to any gene: 9. The CDR3 has 13 residues. The DNA of the CDR3 is TGTGCCATCAGGGTCCTATCTAGCGGAGAGCAGTTCTTC. Its protein is CAIRVLSSGEQFF.

This clonotype was found many times. The V gene is TRBV7-6, the J gene TRBJ2-5; tentatively, D is TRBD2 (6 bases). The CDR3 loop spans 17 amino acids. The germline gives CDR1 SGHVS, CDR2 FNYEAQ. V lost 5 bases and J 1 base, leaving 20 bases between the germline ends. For the CDR3, the DNA is TGTGCCAGCAGCCAACGCGAGTGGACTATAATCCAAGAGACCCAGTACTTC. Protein: CASSQREWTIIQETQYF. The whole variable domain, filled in from reference TRBV7-6 and TRBJ2-5, reads GAGVSQSPRYKVTKRGQDVALRCDPISGHVSLYWYRQALGQGPEFLTYFNYEAQQDKSGLPNDRFSAERPEGSISTLTIQRTEQRDSAMYRCASSQREWTIIQETQYFGPGTRLLVL.

There are many counts of this clonotype. The chain uses TRBV7-9 and TRBJ2-7, with D possibly being TRBD2 (5 bases). There are 13 residues in the CDR3. The V gene lost 3 bases and the J gene lost 3 bases, with 9 bases spanning the gap. Germline CDR1 and CDR2: SEHNR and FQNEAQ (reference sequence). The CDR3 here is CASSFGGVYEQYF. DNA for the CDR3: TGTGCCAGCAGCTTCGGAGGAGTCTACGAGCAGTACTTC.

A note on this clonotype: Mismatch with germline at one junction end may stem from a read error. The chain recombines TRBV3-1 with TRBJ2-7; the D is unclear. From germline, CDR1 is LGHDT and CDR2 YNNKEL (reference sequence). This CDR3 has 14 residues. The CDR3 coding sequence is TGTGCCAGCAGCCAAGACAGAGTGATCTACAAGCAGTACTTC. Its translation is CASSQDRVIYKQYF.

This clonotype was seen at least ten times. The chain employs TRBV7-2 and TRBJ2-1, with D hard to call. In germline, CDR1 is SGHTA, CDR2 FQGNSA. The V and J ends lost 1 base and 5 bases respectively, with 9 bases between them. The CDR3 consists of 14 residues. CDR3 sequence reads: CASSLVASNNEQFF. The CDR3 DNA reads TGTGCCAGCAGCTTAGTGGCTTCCAACAATGAGCAGTTCTTC.

In this sample, this clonotype turned up many times. The chain recombines TRBV20-1 with TRBJ1-4, with D perhaps matching TRBD1 (5 bases). The CDR3 loop spans 16 amino acids. The V end lost 0 bases, the J end lost 6 bases, and 17 bases lay between the germline ends. Per germline, CDR1 DFQATT and CDR2 SNEGSKA (reference sequence). CDR3 residues: CSARDNGREVYEKLFF. The CDR3 nucleotides are TGCAGTGCTAGAGATAATGGCAGGGAAGTCTATGAAAAACTGTTTTTT.

The chain has TRBV27 and TRBJ1-6, with 9 bases identical to TRBD1. There are 16 residues in the CDR3. Losses at the gene ends were 1 base for V and 7 bases for J; bases not matched to a gene: 5. Germline V gives CDR1 MNHEY, CDR2 SMNVEV (reference sequence). The CDR3: CASSLYLGTGNSPLHF. CDR3 nucleotide sequence: TGTGCCAGCAGTTTATATTTGGGGACAGGGAATTCACCCCTCCACTTT.

The chain uses TRBV29-1 and TRBJ2-1, with TRBD2 matching 8 bases. With V trimmed by 3 bases and J by 2 bases, 6 bases remained unmatched. Germline values: CDR1 SQVTM, CDR2 ANQGSEA. This CDR3 is 15 amino acids long. CDR3 bases: TGCAGCGTTGATGACGGGAGGGCCCCCTACAATGAGCAGTTCTTC. Amino acids: CSVDDGRAPYNEQFF.

The chain has TRBV2 and TRBJ1-6; D not resolved. The V gene lost 3 bases and the J gene lost 2 bases, with 8 bases spanning the gap. Germline V CDR1 and CDR2: SNHLY, FYNNEI. There are 15 residues in the CDR3. In DNA form, the CDR3 reads TGTGCCAGCAGTGAGGCAGTAACCTATAATTCACCCCTCCACTTT. It specifies CASSEAVTYNSPLHF.

The J gene is TRBJ1-1, the V gene TRBV7-3, with 9 positions matching TRBD1. The CDR3 loop spans 14 amino acids. The germline V gene has CDR1 SGHTA and CDR2 FQGTGA. V dropped 4 bases and J dropped 5; count of bases not matched to a gene: 5. The CDR3: CASSWTGEGTEAFF. The CDR3 DNA reads as TGTGCCAGCAGCTGGACAGGGGAAGGTACTGAAGCTTTCTTT.

This clonotype has ten or more counts. The CDR3 DNA sequence: TGTGCCAGCACACGAGCGGGGAGCTCTGGGGCCAACGTCCTGACTTTC. Amino acid sequence: CASTRAGSSGANVLTF. The chain joins TRBV9 to TRBJ2-6; 7 bases map to TRBD2. The germline V gene encodes CDR1 SGDLS and CDR2 YYNGEE. This CDR3 contains 16 residues. Trimming cost V 6 bases and J 0 bases; bases outside gene matches: 6. Complete variable domain (other parts from reference TRBV9 and TRBJ2-6): DSGVTQTPKHLITATGQRVTLRCSPRSGDLSVYWYQQSLDQGLQFLIQYYNGEERAKGNILERFSAQQFPDLHSELNLSSLELGDSALYFCASTRAGSSGANVLTFGAGSRLTVL.

The rearrangement uses TRBV25-1 and TRBJ2-5; 10 nucleotides match TRBD2. The trim removed 6 bases at V and 2 bases at J, leaving 18 bases unmatched. There are 19 residues in the CDR3. Germline lookup yields CDR1 MGHDK and CDR2 SYGVNS. The CDR3 region is CASSNFWASGSWEQETQYF. CDR3 coding DNA: TGTGCCAGCAGCAATTTCTGGGCTAGCGGGAGCTGGGAGCAAGAGACCCAGTACTTC.

This clonotype has just a few counts. J is TRBJ1-6 and V is TRBV7-9; 10 bases line up with TRBD1. Unmatched junction bases numbered 10, after V lost 5 bases and J lost 6 bases. The CDR3 is made up of 17 amino acids. Germline assignment: CDR1 SEHNR and CDR2 FQNEAQ (reference sequence). The CDR3 is CASSPWTGGAINSPLHF. The CDR3 DNA reads as TGTGCCAGCAGCCCCTGGACAGGGGGTGCGATTAATTCACCCCTCCACTTT. Variable domain in full (rest from reference TRBV7-9 and TRBJ1-6): DTGVSQNPRHKITKRGQNVTFRCDPISEHNRLYWYRQTLGQGPEFLTYFQNEAQLEKSRLLSDRFSAERPKGSFSTLEIQRTEQGDSAMYLCASSPWTGGAINSPLHFGNGTRLTVT.

This chain uses TRBV6-1 with TRBJ2-5; possible D gene TRBD2, 6 bases. V was trimmed by 8 bases and J by 5 bases, leaving 21 bases between them. This CDR3 spans 15 amino acids. CDR1 and CDR2 (germline): MNHNS, SASEGT. The CDR3 loop is CASGRGPGGSETQYF. CDR3 sequence (DNA): TGTGCCAGCGGACGTGGGCCAGGAGGGTCGGAGACCCAGTACTTC.

This clonotype came up a few times. V is TRBV4-1 and J is TRBJ2-1; TRBD2 matches at 11 bases. The germline V gene has CDR1 MGHRA and CDR2 YSYEKL. J gave up 0 bases and V 0 bases, and 10 bases lay outside the gene matches. CDR3 size: 20 residues. The CDR3 DNA reads TGCGCCAGCAGCCAAGACCCGACTAGCGGGGCAATAAGCTCCTACAATGAGCAGTTCTTC. Protein: CASSQDPTSGAISSYNEQFF.

This clonotype was observed a handful of times. The chain uses TRBV6-5 and TRBJ2-1; 7 bases map to TRBD2. Per germline, CDR1 MNHEY and CDR2 SVGAGI. The J segment lost 2 bases and the V segment lost 0 bases, leaving 1 base of the junction unmatched. This CDR3 comprises 15 residues. The CDR3 reads CASSYSGGTYNEQFF. The CDR3 DNA is TGTGCCAGCAGTTACTCCGGGGGGACCTACAATGAGCAGTTCTTC.

This clonotype showed up just a few times. The chain joins TRBV7-8 to TRBJ1-6, with TRBD1 matching 9 bases. Germline-derived CDR1 and CDR2 are SGHVS and FQNEAQ. After removal of 4 bases from V and 2 bases from J, the junction contained 3 bases not matched to a gene. The CDR3 covers 16 residues. The CDR3 DNA follows: TGTGCCAGCAGCTCACAGGGGGCCGCCTATAATTCACCCCTCCACTTT. It translates to CASSSQGAAYNSPLHF.

In nucleotides, the CDR3 is TGTGCCAGCAGCCAGGCCCGGGACAGGGGGCTCGATGAGCAGTTCTTC. Residues: CASSQARDRGLDEQFF. V gene TRBV3-1 combines with J gene TRBJ2-1; 12 bases align to TRBD1. This CDR3 comprises 16 residues. V trimming: 3 bases; J trimming: 8 bases; junction bases outside the gene matches: 8. The germline V gene encodes CDR1 LGHDT and CDR2 YNNKEL (reference sequence).

The chain carries TRBV28 and TRBJ2-6; perhaps D is TRBD1 or TRBD2 (6 bases each). Germline assignment: CDR1 MDHEN and CDR2 SYDVKM. The V and J ends lost 7 bases and 2 bases respectively, with 12 bases between them. The CDR3 is 15 residues long. DNA for the CDR3: TGTGCCAGCAACCGGGGGCCAGCTGGGGCCAACGTCCTGACTTTC. Protein sequence: CASNRGPAGANVLTF.

The chain has TRBV19 and TRBJ2-5; D is unclear. V dropped 3 bases and J dropped 5 bases, with 4 bases sitting between them. This CDR3 has 11 residues. The germline CDR1 and CDR2 sequences are LNHDA and SQIVND (reference sequence). CDR3 nucleotide sequence: TGTGCCAGTAGTATGGCGGAGACCCAGTACTTC. Translation: CASSMAETQYF.

This rearrangement joins TRBV7-9 to TRBJ2-1; D may be TRBD1 (6 bases). This CDR3 spans 13 amino acids. V was shortened by 6 bases and J by 4 bases, with 10 bases between the two germline ends. The germline V gene has CDR1 SEHNR and CDR2 FQNEAQ (reference sequence). CDR3 sequence: CASRPDRYNEQFF. The CDR3 bases are TGTGCCAGCAGACCGGACAGATACAATGAGCAGTTCTTC.

This clonotype was counted many times. The chain couples TRBV5-1 to TRBJ1-2; D uncertain. Germline assignment: CDR1 SGHRS and CDR2 YFSETQ. The CDR3 has 15 residues. V lost 1 base, J lost 3 bases, and 13 bases lay in between. This CDR3 is CASSLSRLDDYGYTF. CDR3 bases: TGCGCCAGCAGCTTGTCGAGGTTGGACGACTATGGCTACACCTTC.

The table lists this clonotype with a few counts. This rearrangement joins TRBV7-9 to TRBJ2-3, with TRBD1 matching 8 bases. CDR3 length: 16 amino acids. Germline V gene lookup returns CDR1 SEHNR and CDR2 FQNEAQ (reference sequence). Unmatched junction bases numbered 6, after V lost 2 bases and J lost 2 bases. The CDR3 protein is CASSLPWTGITDTQYF. CDR3 in DNA: TGTGCCAGCAGCTTACCTTGGACAGGGATCACAGATACGCAGTATTTT.

This clonotype was counted a few times. The chain uses TRBV6-2 or TRBV6-3 and TRBJ2-6, with 9 bases that match TRBD2. V lost 5 bases, J lost 3 bases, and 8 bases stayed unmatched. Germline V lookup: CDR1 MNHEY, CDR2 SVGEGT. CDR3 size: 17 residues. The CDR3 region is CASSHGREGRGANVLTF. Here the CDR3 DNA reads TGTGCCAGCAGTCACGGGCGGGAGGGCCGTGGGGCCAACGTCCTGACTTTC.

This clonotype appeared many times. The chain links TRBV20-1 to TRBJ1-1, with D perhaps TRBD1 (5 bases). Germline CDR1 is DFQATT and CDR2 is SNEGSKA (reference sequence). The CDR3 length is 12 residues. V lost 1 base and J 8 bases, leaving 11 bases between the germline ends. The CDR3 spells CSARGGGEEAFF. The CDR3 region has the DNA TGCAGTGCTAGAGGGGGGGGAGAGGAAGCTTTCTTT.

This chain connects TRBV18 to TRBJ2-3; 12 bases map to TRBD2. Germline CDR1 reads KGHSH; CDR2 reads LQKENI. V shed 6 bases and J 4 bases; nucleotides not matched to a gene: 5. CDR3 length: 15 amino acids. CDR3 bases: TGTGCCAGCTCGCGTCCTAGCGGGGGGGCAGATACGCAGTATTTT. It encodes CASSRPSGGADTQYF. The full variable domain, its missing parts supplied by reference TRBV18 and TRBJ2-3, is NAGVMQNPRHLVRRRGQEARLRCSPMKGHSHVYWYRQLPEEGLKFMVYLQKENIIDESGMPKERFSAEFPKEGPSILRIQQVVRGDSAAYFCASSRPSGGADTQYFGPGTRLTVL.

This clonotype was detected ten times or more. The genes are TRBV5-1 and TRBJ2-1; TRBD2 agrees at 7 bases. Trimming cost V 4 bases and J 4 bases; bases outside gene matches: 11. The CDR3 is 16 amino acids. Germline CDR1 reads SGHRS; CDR2 reads YFSETQ. This CDR3 is CASSLTASGRYNEQFF. The DNA of the CDR3 is TGCGCCAGCAGCCTGACCGCTAGCGGCCGTTACAATGAGCAGTTCTTC.

At least ten counts were recorded for this clonotype. The rearrangement joins TRBV3-1 to TRBJ2-3; D is undetermined. The V end lost 2 bases, the J end lost 10 bases, and 13 bases lay between the germline ends. CDR3 length: 13 amino acids. Germline CDR1 is LGHDT and CDR2 is YNNKEL (reference sequence). DNA of the CDR3: TGTGCCAGCAGCCAACGGATTGGGATTGCGCAGTATTTT. It yields the protein CASSQRIGIAQYF.